Below are 20 T cell receptor beta chains sequenced from a single sample in a study of cytomegalovirus exposure and HLA in healthy donors. Sequenced by immunoSEQ multiplex PCR; TCRdb stores in-frame clones only, minus some. This sample has about 65,000 clones, with just over 90% found just once. Sequenced material: PBMCs. The source is a young woman in good health and CMV-seronegative.

This chain uses TRBV7-6 with TRBJ1-2; the D gene is possibly TRBD1 (5 bases). V lost 4 bases and J 6 bases, leaving 9 bases between the germline ends. Germline V lookup: CDR1 SGHVS, CDR2 FNYEAQ. CDR3 length: 12 amino acids. The CDR3 sequence: CASSSVGDGYTF. For the CDR3, the DNA is TGTGCCAGCAGCTCTGTAGGGGATGGCTACACCTTC.

The CDR3 spells CASSLARMGIQYF. CDR3 bases: TGTGCCAGCAGCTTGGCTAGGATGGGCATTCAGTACTTC. The chain carries TRBV7-9 and TRBJ2-4, with D unresolved. CDR1 is SEHNR, CDR2 FQNEAQ, per germline (reference sequence). Trimming left V 3 bases short and J 9 bases short, with 12 bases between. This CDR3 region has 13 residues. Full variable domain (rest looked up from reference TRBV7-9 and TRBJ2-4): DTGVSQNPRHKITKRGQNVTFRCDPISEHNRLYWYRQTLGQGPEFLTYFQNEAQLEKSRLLSDRFSAERPKGSFSTLEIQRTEQGDSAMYLCASSLARMGIQYFGAGTRLSVL.

V gene TRBV29-1 combines with J gene TRBJ2-7; TRBD2 matches at 8 bases. Germline-derived CDR1 and CDR2 are SQVTM and ANQGSEA. Trimming took 0 bases from V and 3 from J; bases not matched to a gene: 7. The CDR3 length is 15 residues. CDR3 in amino acids: CSVEDAQRGNYEQYF. The CDR3 DNA reads as TGCAGCGTTGAAGATGCTCAGCGGGGGAACTACGAGCAGTACTTC.

The chain employs TRBV28 and TRBJ1-5; D gene ambiguous. The germline V gene has CDR1 MDHEN and CDR2 SYDVKM. There are 13 residues in the CDR3. V lost 6 bases to trimming and J lost 6 bases, with 12 bases between them. The CDR3 sequence is CASSRVRSQPQHF. The CDR3 DNA sequence: TGTGCCAGCAGCCGGGTTCGTAGTCAGCCCCAGCATTTT.

Ten or more counts support this clone. The chain has TRBV4-3 and TRBJ1-2; D might be TRBD1 (5 bases). The CDR3 is 18 amino acids. Trimming shortened V by 1 base and J by 4 bases, and 22 bases separated the two germline ends. Germline V CDR1 and CDR2: LGHNA, YSLEER. In nucleotides, the CDR3 is TGCGCCAGCAGCCAAGGGATAGGGGCCCCCTCAGACGTCTATGGCTACACCTTC. It translates to CASSQGIGAPSDVYGYTF.

This clone was observed a handful of times. CDR3 residues: CASSIRGEKLFF. In DNA form, the CDR3 reads TGTGCCAGTAGTATTCGGGGTGAAAAACTGTTTTTT. V is TRBV19 and J is TRBJ1-4, with D hard to call. Trimming took off 3 bases at V and 7 bases at J, with 6 bases between the two ends. Germline loops: CDR1 LNHDA, CDR2 SQIVND (reference sequence). The CDR3 loop spans 12 amino acids.

The genes are TRBV7-2 and TRBJ1-1; D gene ambiguous. This CDR3 comprises 14 residues. Trimming stripped 4 bases from V and 5 bases from J, with 14 bases between. CDR1 and CDR2 (germline): SGHTA, FQGNSA. CDR3 in amino acids: CASSSGGRTTEAFF. The CDR3 nucleotides read TGTGCCAGCAGCTCTGGAGGGAGAACGACTGAAGCTTTCTTT.

This clone was recorded once. This chain connects TRBV4-1 to TRBJ1-3; D remains unclear. This CDR3 has 16 residues. Trimming pared 2 bases from V and 0 bases from J, leaving 11 bases between. Germline V gene sequence: CDR1 MGHRA, CDR2 YSYEKL. Here the CDR3 reads CASSQQETNSGNTIYF. CDR3 DNA: TGCGCCAGCAGCCAACAGGAGACTAACTCTGGAAACACCATATATTTT.

The CDR3 protein is CASSPGASQNNEQFF. The CDR3 DNA is TGTGCCAGCAGCCCCGGCGCTAGTCAAAACAATGAGCAGTTCTTC. V gene TRBV11-3 combines with J gene TRBJ2-1, with D unclear. Germline V lookup: CDR1 SGHNT, CDR2 YENEEA. V lost 5 bases and J lost 5, with 16 bases in between. The CDR3 contains 15 residues. The full variable domain, rest sourced from reference TRBV11-3 and TRBJ2-1, is EAGVVQSPRYKIIEKKQPVAFWCNPISGHNTLYWYLQNLGQGPELLIRYENEEAVDDSQLPKDRFSAERLKGVDSTLKIQPAELGDSAVYLCASSPGASQNNEQFFGPGTRLTVL.

Notes on this clone: At one end, the junction sequence differs from germline, possibly due to a read error. J is TRBJ1-1 and V is TRBV6-5; D ambiguous. CDR1 is MNHEY, CDR2 SVGAGI, per germline. This CDR3 spans 11 amino acids. The CDR3: CASSYNIEAFF. The CDR3 DNA reads TGTGCCAGCAGTTACAACATTGAAGCTTTCTTT.

V usage is TRBV28 and J usage is TRBJ2-1, with a possible D match to TRBD1 (6 bases). Trimming cost V 2 bases and J 8 bases, with 13 bases left between them. Germline V gives CDR1 MDHEN, CDR2 SYDVKM. This CDR3 region has 14 residues. The CDR3 is CASSLTRTVHEQFF. CDR3 in DNA: TGTGCCAGCAGTTTAACCCGGACAGTACATGAGCAGTTCTTC.

The count of this clone is one. The chain joins TRBV6-5 to TRBJ1-6, with 7 bases that match TRBD1. V was pared by 0 bases and J by 10 bases, with 6 bases of the junction left unmatched. The V gene's germline CDR1 is MNHEY and CDR2 SVGAGI. CDR3 length: 15 residues. CDR3: CASSYSFTGDSPLHF. DNA for the CDR3: TGTGCCAGCAGTTACTCGTTCACAGGGGACTCACCCCTCCACTTT.

The rearrangement links TRBV5-4 to TRBJ2-3; D may be TRBD2 (6 bases). The CDR3 extends over 13 amino acids. Trimming shortened V by 7 bases and J by 0 bases, and 9 bases separated the two germline ends. CDR1 is SGHNT, CDR2 YYREEE, per germline (reference sequence). The CDR3 coding sequence is TGTGCCAGCCGGGGGTGGAGCACAGATACGCAGTATTTT. Its translation is CASRGWSTDTQYF.

This chain uses TRBV12-5 with TRBJ2-5, with 12 positions matching TRBD2. With 5 bases clipped from V and 2 bases from J, the junction kept 6 bases outside the gene matches. The CDR3 is made up of 16 amino acids. Germline CDR1 is LGHNT and CDR2 is FRNRAP. The CDR3: CASGPQTSGGQETQYF. DNA for the CDR3: TGTGCTAGTGGTCCCCAGACTAGCGGGGGACAAGAGACCCAGTACTTC.

The chain couples TRBV5-1 to TRBJ1-2; TRBD1 matches at 9 bases. V was pared by 0 bases and J by 3 bases, with 6 bases of the junction left unmatched. CDR3 length equals 16 residues. Germline V lookup: CDR1 SGHRS, CDR2 YFSETQ. As DNA, the CDR3 is TGCGCCAGCAGCTTGGCGGTGACAGGGGGGGACTATGGCTACACCTTC. Translating gives CASSLAVTGGDYGYTF.

V usage is TRBV29-1 and J usage is TRBJ2-6; 10 positions agree with TRBD1. Germline loops: CDR1 SQVTM, CDR2 ANQGSEA. This CDR3 region has 18 residues. J gave up 3 bases and V 2 bases, and 10 bases lay outside the gene matches. CDR3 sequence: CSVESPGQGFGGANVLTF. The DNA of the CDR3 is TGCAGCGTTGAATCGCCGGGACAGGGGTTTGGTGGGGCCAACGTCCTGACTTTC.

The chain has TRBV7-2 and TRBJ2-3; D unresolved. This CDR3 has 13 amino acids. Looked up from germline, CDR1 is SGHTA and CDR2 is FQGNSA. The V gene lost 3 bases and the J gene lost 0 bases, with 4 bases spanning the gap. CDR3 sequence reads: CASSFSSTDTQYF. The CDR3 coding sequence is TGTGCCAGCAGCTTTTCTAGCACAGATACGCAGTATTTT. The whole variable domain, filled in from reference TRBV7-2 and TRBJ2-3, reads GAGVSQSPSNKVTEKGKDVELRCDPISGHTALYWYRQSLGQGLEFLIYFQGNSAPDKSGLPSDRFSAERTGGSVSTLTIQRTQQEDSAVYLCASSFSSTDTQYFGPGTRLTVL.

In DNA form, the CDR3 reads TGTGCCAGCAGCCCGGCCCAGGGTGCGAACACTGAAGCTTTCTTT. It yields the protein CASSPAQGANTEAFF. V gene TRBV7-9 combines with J gene TRBJ1-1; maybe TRBD1 (5 bases). Trimming removed 5 bases at V and 1 base at J, with 14 bases between. CDR3 size: 15 residues. CDR1 is SEHNR and CDR2 is FQNEAQ in the germline V gene (reference sequence).

This clone was detected once. The chain joins TRBV9 to TRBJ2-1; D call uncertain. CDR3 length equals 15 residues. Germline lookup yields CDR1 SGDLS and CDR2 YYNGEE. V lost 5 bases and J lost 2, with 14 bases in between. CDR3 loop: CASSQQLLTYNEQFF. The CDR3, as DNA: TGTGCCAGCAGTCAACAGCTTCTAACCTACAATGAGCAGTTCTTC. Looking up the rest from reference TRBV9 and TRBJ2-1 gives the full variable domain: DSGVTQTPKHLITATGQRVTLRCSPRSGDLSVYWYQQSLDQGLQFLIQYYNGEERAKGNILERFSAQQFPDLHSELNLSSLELGDSALYFCASSQQLLTYNEQFFGPGTRLTVL.

This clone turned up a few times. This chain links TRBV19 with TRBJ2-2; 7 nucleotides agree with TRBD1. The CDR3 spans 15 residues. Germline-derived CDR1 and CDR2 are LNHDA and SQIVND (reference sequence). Trimming took 8 bases from V and 1 from J; bases not matched to a gene: 7. The CDR3 DNA is TGTGCCAGTTCCCTGAGGGGGCTGAACACCGGGGAGCTGTTTTTT. Protein: CASSLRGLNTGELFF.